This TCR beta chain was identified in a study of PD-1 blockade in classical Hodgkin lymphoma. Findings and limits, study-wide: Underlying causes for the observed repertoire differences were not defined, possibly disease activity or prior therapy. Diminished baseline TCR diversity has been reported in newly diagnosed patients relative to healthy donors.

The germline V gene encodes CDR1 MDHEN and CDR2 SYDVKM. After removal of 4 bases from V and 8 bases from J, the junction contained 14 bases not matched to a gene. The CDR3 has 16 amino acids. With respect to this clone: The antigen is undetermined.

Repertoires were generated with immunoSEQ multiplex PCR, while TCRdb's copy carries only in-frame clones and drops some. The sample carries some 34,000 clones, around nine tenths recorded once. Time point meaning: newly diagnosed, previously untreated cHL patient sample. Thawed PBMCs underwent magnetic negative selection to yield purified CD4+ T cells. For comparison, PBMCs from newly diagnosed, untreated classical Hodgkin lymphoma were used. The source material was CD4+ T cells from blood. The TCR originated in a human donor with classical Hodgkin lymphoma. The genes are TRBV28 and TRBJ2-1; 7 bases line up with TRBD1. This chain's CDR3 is CASSSLQGSRIDEQFF. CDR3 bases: TGTGCCAGCAGTTCCCTACAGGGGTCCAGGATCGATGAGCAGTTCTTC. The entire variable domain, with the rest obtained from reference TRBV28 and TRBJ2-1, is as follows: DVKVTQSSRYLVKRTGEKVFLECVQDMDHENMFWYRQDPGLGLRLIYFSYDVKMKEKGDIPEGYSVSREKKERFSLILESASTNQTSMYLCASSSLQGSRIDEQFFGPGTRLTVL.